The text below deals with one T cell receptor (beta chain). Antigen specificity is unknown. This entry is derived from a study of TIL therapy for anti-PD-1-resistant metastatic lung cancer. Overall study results and limits: TIL cultures after expansion showed higher clonality and lower diversity than baseline tumor (median around 5.9% vs 31%).

The CDR3 is 15 amino acids. The V and J ends lost 0 bases and 10 bases respectively, with 14 bases between them. The germline V gene has CDR1 SGHNT and CDR2 YYREEE (reference sequence). The libraries were made with immunoSEQ v3. Sequencing used immunoSEQ multiplex PCR; TCRdb keeps in-frame clones, though not all of them. The sample has 25,000 to 30,000 clones; 72% are singletons. The time point: pre-treatment sample, taken before nivolumab and TIL therapy. Pleural nodules or supraclavicular lymph nodes made up most of the excised metastases sampled. The chain recombines TRBV5-4 with TRBJ1-6; possible D gene TRBD1, 6 bases. The specimen was tumor tissue, collected at baseline. This receptor was taken from a person aged 25 to 80 with non-small cell lung cancer. CDR3 sequence (DNA): TGTGCCAGCAGCTTGGCCACGAACAGGGACTCACCCCTCCACTTT. Protein product: CASSLATNRDSPLHF.